This T cell receptor (beta chain) was sequenced during a study of blood T cell repertoires in COVID-19 (dated by TCRdb to about 2020). For the wider study: Samples covering the acute and convalescent phases of COVID-19 were provided by collaborators in the United States, Italy and Spain. The prospective study material was composed of cDNA or gDNA derived from T cells, B-cell-depleted T cells, or PBMCs. Subjects who had been exposed to COVID-19, were actively infected with it, or had recovered from it provided the deeply sampled blood TCRbeta repertoires that made up the dataset. The repertoires were released in a freely available public database meant as a resource for research on the immune response to SARS-CoV-2. Samples were obtained from the ongoing ImmuneRACE study (first 160 participants) and from 1,254 subjects provided by 6 global collaborators. The sample metadata nearly always contained a de-identified subject ID, COVID-19 status, age in years and sex. Where HLA class I and class II types were available, the types were taken from metadata supplied by the sample provider, not from assay-based typing.

Trimming takes 5 bases off V and 4 bases off J; junction bases not matched to a gene: 9. Per the germline V gene, MDHEN is the CDR1 and SYDVKM is the CDR2. From the cysteine through the phenylalanine, the CDR3 covers 15 amino acids. Only the CDR3 DNA is retained, 45 bases long and in frame from the first base. Concerning this clone itself: Its binding antigen is unknown. No base quality values were provided; no much bigger clone lies one nucleotide off.

Findings and caveats that apply to the study as a whole: Clinical and demographic metadata were provided uncurated, with the amount varying by source and participant.

TCRbeta CDR3 regions were amplified from genomic DNA by means of the immunoSEQ Assay, a bias-controlled multiplex PCR. As for how the authors treated the data: Within the assay, amplification of reference gene primers was used to estimate how many nucleated cells each sample contained. To quantify the absolute abundance of each unique TCRbeta CDR3 rearrangement, sequence reads were collapsed and filtered. For each sample, productive Simpson clonality was calculated as the square root of Simpson's diversity index across productive rearrangements. This is the immuneACCESS table as TCRdb keeps it, with only in-frame sequences that have V and J called. A part of the clones is gone; compared with another copy, unresolved V genes explain less than half, and the rest is unexplained. That table furnishes V, J and clone size, whereas the DNA furnished D and trimming. The sample profile shows some 26,000 clones; 88% of them were found once. 7.7% of the sample comes from the top ten.

The collaborating institutions used their own protocols to collect whole blood in K2EDTA tubes. For TCRbeta analysis, collaborators shipped samples in one of three forms: frozen whole blood, isolated PBMCs, or DNA extracted from either of those sample types. Sequenced input: peripheral blood. Recombination linked TRBV28 to TRBJ1-1; 8 of the junction bases match TRBD1. This TCR came from a woman aged 45 to 65 with active COVID-19. The CDR3 protein sequence reads: CASSVPGTGLTEAFF. At the DNA level, the sequence is TGTGCCAGCAGTGTACCCGGGACAGGCCTCACTGAAGCTTTCTTT.